This T cell receptor beta chain came from a study of cytomegalovirus exposure and HLA in healthy donors. General study findings and limits: By HLA locus, TCR association rates varied in a later analysis, with DRB1 showing the most and HLA-C the fewest. Excluded: some indistinguishable V segments such as TRBV6-2 and TRBV6-3.

From germline, CDR1 is SGHTA and CDR2 FQGTGA. This CDR3 spans 14 amino acids. Trimming cost V 8 bases and J 8 bases, with 19 bases left between them. Use of 60 Vbeta and 13 Jbeta primers characterized the PCR. TCRdb keeps only in-frame clones here, not all; method: immunoSEQ multiplex PCR. The data contain under 150,000 clones, about 80% of them singletons. Comments on this clone: No antigen is known for it.

The chain links TRBV7-3 to TRBJ2-1; D is possibly TRBD2 (5 bases). Material for sequencing was PBMCs. The sequence derives from a male donor in good health and CMV-seronegative. Here the CDR3 DNA reads TGTGCCAGCTCTCCCGGGCTAGCTGTCGATGAGCAGTTCTTC. Protein sequence: CASSPGLAVDEQFF.